This T cell receptor (beta chain) was documented in a study of cytomegalovirus exposure and HLA in healthy donors. It was with 60 Vbeta and 13 Jbeta primers that the PCR ran. TCRdb keeps only in-frame clones here, not all; method: immunoSEQ multiplex PCR. The sample has under 200,000 clones; around three quarters are singletons. In this sample, this clone turned up a few times. Its antigen remains unidentified. Findings of the study overall: Presence/absence analyses supposed approximately even sequencing depth among donors. Prior analysis indicated that the majority of TCR beta V segments exhibited productivity approximately 87% or approximately 30% of the time. Within the data, a cluster of highly shared sequence variants was likely a sequencing artifact.

In germline, CDR1 is SQVTM, CDR2 ANQGSEA. The V segment lost 3 bases and the J segment 16 bases; nucleotides outside the gene matches: 21. The CDR3 loop spans 16 amino acids. Material: PBMCs. This receptor was taken from a man aged 35 to 55 in good health and CMV-seronegative. The rearrangement links TRBV29-1 to TRBJ2-1; 10 bases agree with TRBD2. The CDR3 loop reads CSVDPPGGTGSGRRFF. CDR3 nucleotide sequence: TGCAGCGTTGATCCGCCTGGAGGGACAGGTAGCGGGAGGCGATTCTTC.